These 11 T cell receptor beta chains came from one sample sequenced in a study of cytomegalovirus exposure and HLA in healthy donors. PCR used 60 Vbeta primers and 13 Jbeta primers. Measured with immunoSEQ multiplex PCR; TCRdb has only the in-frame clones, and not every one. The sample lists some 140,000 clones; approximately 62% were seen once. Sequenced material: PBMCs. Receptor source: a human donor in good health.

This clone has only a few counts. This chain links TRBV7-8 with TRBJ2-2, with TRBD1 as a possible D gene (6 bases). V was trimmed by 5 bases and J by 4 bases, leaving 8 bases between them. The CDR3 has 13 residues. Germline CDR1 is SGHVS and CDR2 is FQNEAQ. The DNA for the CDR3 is TGTGCCAGCAGCGCGGACAGCACCGGGGAGCTGTTTTTT. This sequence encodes CASSADSTGELFF.

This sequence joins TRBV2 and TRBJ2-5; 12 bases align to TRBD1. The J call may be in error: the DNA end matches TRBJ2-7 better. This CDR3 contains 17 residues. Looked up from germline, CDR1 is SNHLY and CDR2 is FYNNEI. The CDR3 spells CASSEAGTGGENYEQYF. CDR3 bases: TGTGCCAGCAGTGAAGCGGGGACAGGGGGCGAAAATTACGAGCAGTACTTC.

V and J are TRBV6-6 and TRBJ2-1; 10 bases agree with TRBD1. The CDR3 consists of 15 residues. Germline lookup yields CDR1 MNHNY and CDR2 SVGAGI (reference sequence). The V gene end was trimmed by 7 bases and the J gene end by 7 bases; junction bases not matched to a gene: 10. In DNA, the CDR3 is TGTGCCAGCACCCCGGGACAGGGGTTCATAAATGAGCAGTTCTTC. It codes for CASTPGQGFINEQFF.

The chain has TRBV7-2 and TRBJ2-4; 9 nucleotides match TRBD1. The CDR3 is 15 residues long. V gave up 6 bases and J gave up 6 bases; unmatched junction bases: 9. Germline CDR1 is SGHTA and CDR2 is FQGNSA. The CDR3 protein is CASSPQGASGNIQYF. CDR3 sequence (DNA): TGTGCCAGCAGTCCACAGGGGGCCTCCGGAAACATTCAGTACTTC.

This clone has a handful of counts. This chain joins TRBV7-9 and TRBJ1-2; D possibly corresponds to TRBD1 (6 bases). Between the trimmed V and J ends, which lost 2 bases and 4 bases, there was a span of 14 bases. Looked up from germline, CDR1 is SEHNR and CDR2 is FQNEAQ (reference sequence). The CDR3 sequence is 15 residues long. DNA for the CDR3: TGTGCCAGCAGCTTAAACTCAGGGACAACCTATGGCTACACCTTC. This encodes CASSLNSGTTYGYTF.

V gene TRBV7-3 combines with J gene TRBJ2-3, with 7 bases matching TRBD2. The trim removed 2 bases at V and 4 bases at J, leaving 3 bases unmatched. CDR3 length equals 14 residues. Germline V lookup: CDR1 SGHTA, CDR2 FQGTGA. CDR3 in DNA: TGTGCCAGCAGCTTAGGCGGGAGTTCAGATACGCAGTATTTT. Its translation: CASSLGGSSDTQYF. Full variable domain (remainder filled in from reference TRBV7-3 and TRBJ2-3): GAGVSQTPSNKVTEKGKYVELRCDPISGHTALYWYRQSLGQGPEFLIYFQGTGAADDSGLPNDRFFAVRPEGSVSTLKIQRTERGDSAVYLCASSLGGSSDTQYFGPGTRLTVL.

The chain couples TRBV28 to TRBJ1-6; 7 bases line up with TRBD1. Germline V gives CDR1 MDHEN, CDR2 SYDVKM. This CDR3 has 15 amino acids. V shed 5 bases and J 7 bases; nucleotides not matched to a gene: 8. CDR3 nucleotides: TGTGCCAGCAGTGCGGGCGACAGGGACAATTCACCCCTCCACTTT. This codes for CASSAGDRDNSPLHF. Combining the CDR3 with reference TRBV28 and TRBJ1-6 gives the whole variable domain DVKVTQSSRYLVKRTGEKVFLECVQDMDHENMFWYRQDPGLGLRLIYFSYDVKMKEKGDIPEGYSVSREKKERFSLILESASTNQTSMYLCASSAGDRDNSPLHFGNGTRLTVT.

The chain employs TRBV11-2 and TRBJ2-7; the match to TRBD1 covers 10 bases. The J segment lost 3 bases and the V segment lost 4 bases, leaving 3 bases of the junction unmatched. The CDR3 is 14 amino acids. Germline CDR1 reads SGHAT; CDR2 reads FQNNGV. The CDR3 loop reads CASSWGQGIYEQYF. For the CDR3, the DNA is TGTGCCAGCAGCTGGGGACAGGGGATCTACGAGCAGTACTTC.

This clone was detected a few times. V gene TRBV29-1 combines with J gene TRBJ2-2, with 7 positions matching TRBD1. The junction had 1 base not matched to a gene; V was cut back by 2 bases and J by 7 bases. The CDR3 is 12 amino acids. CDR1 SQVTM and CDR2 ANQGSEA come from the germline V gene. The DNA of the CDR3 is TGCAGCGTTGAATGGACAGGCGGGGAGCTGTTTTTT. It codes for CSVEWTGGELFF.

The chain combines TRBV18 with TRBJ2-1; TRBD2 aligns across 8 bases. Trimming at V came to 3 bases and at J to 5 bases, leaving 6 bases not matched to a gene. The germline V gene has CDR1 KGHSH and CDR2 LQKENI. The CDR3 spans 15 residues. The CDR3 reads CASSPGTSENNEQFF. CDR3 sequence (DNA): TGTGCCAGCTCACCTGGGACTAGTGAGAACAATGAGCAGTTCTTC.

The CDR3 bases are TGTGCCAGCAGTGAAGGGTGGGGGCAGGGAGATGGCTACACCTTC. It encodes CASSEGWGQGDGYTF. The chain joins TRBV6-1 to TRBJ1-2, with D perhaps TRBD1 (6 bases). The germline V gene has CDR1 MNHNS and CDR2 SASEGT. Trimming took 1 base from V and 6 from J, leaving 15 bases between them. There are 15 residues in the CDR3.